This TCR beta chain was captured by sequencing in a study of sequential checkpoint blockade in melanoma. Study-level background: Arm A got nivolumab then ipilimumab; arm B the reverse, 1:1.

The table came from immunoSEQ multiplex PCR; TCRdb's copy has only in-frame clones and leaves some out. Of approximately 12,000 clones listed, roughly 85% are singletons. Germline loops: CDR1 LNHNV, CDR2 YYDKDF (reference sequence). The length of the CDR3 is 19 residues. With V trimmed by 1 base and J by 8 bases, 15 bases remained unmatched. The treatment: randomized to nivolumab then ipilimumab (arm A) or the reverse (arm B). The sequence was collected from a human donor with melanoma. This rearrangement joins TRBV15 to TRBJ2-1; 12 nucleotides match TRBD2. The sample consisted of CD8+ T cells sorted from blood (inferred from file names), taken from a patient given nivolumab and ipilimumab in sequence. The CDR3 loop reads CATSRAFPSGRAGRDEQFF. The CDR3, as DNA: TGTGCCACCAGCAGAGCCTTTCCTAGCGGGAGGGCCGGTCGGGATGAGCAGTTCTTC.